This TCR beta chain was captured by sequencing in a study of cytomegalovirus exposure and HLA in healthy donors. CDR1 is WNHNN, CDR2 SYGVQD, per germline (reference sequence). The V and J ends lost 3 bases and 2 bases respectively, with 11 bases between them. The CDR3 sequence is 15 residues long. The sample holds one count of this clone. The antigen is not known. Study-wide findings and caveats: Later findings reportedly placed an Asian-associated ancestry cluster below the approximately 670-donor mean for N-insertions.

PCR involved 60 Vbeta and 13 Jbeta primers. Generated by immunoSEQ multiplex PCR, the TCRdb table keeps only in-frame clones and is missing some. The table has roughly 290,000 clones, roughly 90% seen once; the top ten hold more than 2%. Input material: PBMCs. The TCR comes from a woman between 18 and 30 years old in good health and CMV-seronegative. The chain is built from TRBV10-1 and TRBJ2-1; tentative D call: TRBD2 (6 bases). The DNA for the CDR3 is TGCGCCAGCAGTGAATATCGGAGGGCCTACAATGAGCAGTTCTTC. This gives the protein CASSEYRRAYNEQFF.